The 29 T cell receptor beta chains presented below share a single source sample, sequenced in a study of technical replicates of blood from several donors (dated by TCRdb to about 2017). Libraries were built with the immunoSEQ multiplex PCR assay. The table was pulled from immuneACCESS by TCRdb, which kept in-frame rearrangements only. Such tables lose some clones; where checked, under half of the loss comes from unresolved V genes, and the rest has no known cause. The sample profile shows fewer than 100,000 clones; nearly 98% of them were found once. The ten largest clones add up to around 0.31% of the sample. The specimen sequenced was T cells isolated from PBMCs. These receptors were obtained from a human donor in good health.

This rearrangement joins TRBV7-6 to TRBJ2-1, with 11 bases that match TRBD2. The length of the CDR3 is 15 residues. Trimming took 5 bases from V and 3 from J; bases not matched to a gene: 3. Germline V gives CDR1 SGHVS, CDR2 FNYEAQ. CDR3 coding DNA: TGTGCCAGCAGCAGGACTAGCGGGTACTACAATGAGCAGTTCTTC. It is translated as CASSRTSGYYNEQFF.

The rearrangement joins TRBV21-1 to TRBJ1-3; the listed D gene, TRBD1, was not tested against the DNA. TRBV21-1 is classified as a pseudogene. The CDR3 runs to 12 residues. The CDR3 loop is CARQGSGNTIYF. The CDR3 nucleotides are TGTGCCAGACAGGGGAGTGGAAACACCATATATTTT.

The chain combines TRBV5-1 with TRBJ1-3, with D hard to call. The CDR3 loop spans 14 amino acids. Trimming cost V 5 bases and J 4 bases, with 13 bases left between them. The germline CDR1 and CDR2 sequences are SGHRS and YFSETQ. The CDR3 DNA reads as TGCGCCAGCAGTCTTACGGCACTAGGAAACACCATATATTTT. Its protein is CASSLTALGNTIYF. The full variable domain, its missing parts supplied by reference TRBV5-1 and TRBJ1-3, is KAGVTQTPRYLIKTRGQQVTLSCSPISGHRSVSWYQQTPGQGLQFLFEYFSETQRNKGNFPGRFSGRQFSNSRSEMNVSTLELGDSALYLCASSLTALGNTIYFGEGSWLTVV.

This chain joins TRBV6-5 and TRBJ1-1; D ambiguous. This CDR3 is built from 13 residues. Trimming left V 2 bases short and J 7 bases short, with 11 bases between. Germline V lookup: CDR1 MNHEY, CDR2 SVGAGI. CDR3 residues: CASSYQSISEAFF. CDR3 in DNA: TGTGCCAGCAGTTACCAAAGTATCAGTGAAGCTTTCTTT.

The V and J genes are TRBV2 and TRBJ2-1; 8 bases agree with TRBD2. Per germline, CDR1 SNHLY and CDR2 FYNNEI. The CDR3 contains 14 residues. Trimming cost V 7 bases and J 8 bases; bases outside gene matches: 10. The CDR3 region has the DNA TGTGCCAGCACGGGGACCGGGACTAGGTATGAGCAGTTCTTC. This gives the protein CASTGTGTRYEQFF.

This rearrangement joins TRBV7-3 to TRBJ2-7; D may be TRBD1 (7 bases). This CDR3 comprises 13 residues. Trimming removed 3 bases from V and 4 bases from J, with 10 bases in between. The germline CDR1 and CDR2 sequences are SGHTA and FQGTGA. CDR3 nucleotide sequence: TGTGCCAGCAGCTTTTCAGGGGGGTACGAGCAGTACTTC. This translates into CASSFSGGYEQYF.

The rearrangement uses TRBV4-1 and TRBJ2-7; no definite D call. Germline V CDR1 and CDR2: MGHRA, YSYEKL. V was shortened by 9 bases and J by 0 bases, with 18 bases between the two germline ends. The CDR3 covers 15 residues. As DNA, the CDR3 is TGCGCCAGTTCTCTTGGCATTGTGAACTCCTACGAGCAGTACTTC. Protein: CASSLGIVNSYEQYF.

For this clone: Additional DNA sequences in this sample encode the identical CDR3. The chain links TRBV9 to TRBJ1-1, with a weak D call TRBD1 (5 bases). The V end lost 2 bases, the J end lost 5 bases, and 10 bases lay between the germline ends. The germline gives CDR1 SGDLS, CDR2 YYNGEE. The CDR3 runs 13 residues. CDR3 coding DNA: TGTGCCAGCAGCGTCGGGGGAAGAACTGAAGCTTTCTTT. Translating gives CASSVGGRTEAFF.

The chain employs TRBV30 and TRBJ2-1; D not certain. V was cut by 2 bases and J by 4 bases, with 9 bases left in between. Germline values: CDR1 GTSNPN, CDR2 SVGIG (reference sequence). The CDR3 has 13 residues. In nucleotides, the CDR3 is TGTGCCTGGAGTTTTGCTATGTACAATGAGCAGTTCTTC. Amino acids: CAWSFAMYNEQFF.

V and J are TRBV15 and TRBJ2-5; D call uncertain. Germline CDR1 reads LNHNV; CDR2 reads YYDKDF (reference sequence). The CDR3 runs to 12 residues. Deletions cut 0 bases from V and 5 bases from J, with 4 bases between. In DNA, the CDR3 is TGTGCCACCAGCAGAGATGAGGAGACCCAGTACTTC. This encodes CATSRDEETQYF.

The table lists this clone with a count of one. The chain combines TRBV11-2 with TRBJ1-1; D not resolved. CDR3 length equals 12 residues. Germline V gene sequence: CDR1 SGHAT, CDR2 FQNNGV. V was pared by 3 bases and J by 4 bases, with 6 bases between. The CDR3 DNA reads TGTGCCAGCAGCTTGCTAGGCACTGAAGCTTTCTTT. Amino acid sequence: CASSLLGTEAFF.

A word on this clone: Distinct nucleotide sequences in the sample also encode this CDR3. In DNA form, the CDR3 reads TGCAGCGTTGACAGGGGCGATGGCTACACCTTC. Protein product: CSVDRGDGYTF. V usage is TRBV29-1 and J usage is TRBJ1-2; possibly TRBD1 for D (6 bases). This CDR3 contains 11 residues. Germline V lookup: CDR1 SQVTM, CDR2 ANQGSEA. V was cut by 3 bases and J by 6 bases, with 8 bases left in between.

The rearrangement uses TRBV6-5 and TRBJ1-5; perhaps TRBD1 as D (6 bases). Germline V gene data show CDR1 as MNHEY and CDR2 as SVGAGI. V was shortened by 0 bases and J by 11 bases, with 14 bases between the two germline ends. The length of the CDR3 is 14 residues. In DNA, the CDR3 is TGTGCCAGCAGTTACTCTCTACAGGGAGGGGCCCAGCATTTT. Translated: CASSYSLQGGAQHF.

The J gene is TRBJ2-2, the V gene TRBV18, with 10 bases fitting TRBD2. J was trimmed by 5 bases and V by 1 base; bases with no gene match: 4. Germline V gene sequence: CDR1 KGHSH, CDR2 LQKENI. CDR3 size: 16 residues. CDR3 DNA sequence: TGTGCCAGCTCACCACAGGCTAGCGGGAGTACCGGGGAGCTGTTTTTT. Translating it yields CASSPQASGSTGELFF.

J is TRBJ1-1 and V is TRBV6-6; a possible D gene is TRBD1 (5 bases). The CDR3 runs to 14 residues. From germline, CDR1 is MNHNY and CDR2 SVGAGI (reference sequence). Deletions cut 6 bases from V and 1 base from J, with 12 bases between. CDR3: CASSLDRANTEAFF. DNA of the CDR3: TGTGCCAGCAGCCTCGACAGAGCGAACACTGAAGCTTTCTTT.

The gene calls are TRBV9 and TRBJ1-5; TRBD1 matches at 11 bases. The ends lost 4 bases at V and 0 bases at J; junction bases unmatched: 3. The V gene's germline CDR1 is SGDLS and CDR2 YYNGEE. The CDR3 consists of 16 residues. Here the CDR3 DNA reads TGTGCCAGCAGCTCCGGGACAGGGGGTAGCAATCAGCCCCAGCATTTT. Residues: CASSSGTGGSNQPQHF.

In nucleotides, the CDR3 is TGTGCCAGCAGCTCTAACCCCCAGGGGACCTATGGCTACACCTTC. This sequence encodes CASSSNPQGTYGYTF. The rearrangement uses TRBV7-6 and TRBJ1-2; possibly TRBD1 for D (6 bases). CDR1 SGHVS and CDR2 FNYEAQ come from the germline V gene. CDR3 length: 15 amino acids. Trimming stripped 4 bases from V and 4 bases from J, with 16 bases between.

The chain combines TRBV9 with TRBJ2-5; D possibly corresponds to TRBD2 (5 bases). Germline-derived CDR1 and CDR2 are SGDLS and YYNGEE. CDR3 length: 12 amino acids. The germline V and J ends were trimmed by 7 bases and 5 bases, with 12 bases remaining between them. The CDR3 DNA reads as TGTGCCAGCGGTCTCGGGGAGGAGACCCAGTACTTC. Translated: CASGLGEETQYF.

CDR3 bases: TGTGCCAGTAGTCGAGGACTAGCGGGAGCCAATGAGCAGTTCTTC. It yields the protein CASSRGLAGANEQFF. This rearrangement joins TRBV19 to TRBJ2-1; TRBD2 agrees at 13 bases. Germline V gene lookup returns CDR1 LNHDA and CDR2 SQIVND (reference sequence). Unmatched junction bases numbered 4, after V lost 5 bases and J lost 6 bases. This CDR3 contains 15 residues.

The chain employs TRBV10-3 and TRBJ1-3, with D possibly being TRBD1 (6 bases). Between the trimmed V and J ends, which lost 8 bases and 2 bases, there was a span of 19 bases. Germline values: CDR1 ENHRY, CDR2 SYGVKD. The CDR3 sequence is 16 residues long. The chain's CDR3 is CAISFQQTGTGNTIYF. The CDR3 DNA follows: TGTGCCATCTCGTTCCAGCAAACAGGGACTGGAAACACCATATATTTT.

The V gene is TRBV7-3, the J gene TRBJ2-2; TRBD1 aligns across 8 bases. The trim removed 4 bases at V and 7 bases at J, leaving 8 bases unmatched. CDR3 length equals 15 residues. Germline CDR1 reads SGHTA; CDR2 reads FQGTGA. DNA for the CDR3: TGTGCCAGCAGCTCAGGGGGCGAGAGAGACGGGGAGCTGTTTTTT. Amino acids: CASSSGGERDGELFF.

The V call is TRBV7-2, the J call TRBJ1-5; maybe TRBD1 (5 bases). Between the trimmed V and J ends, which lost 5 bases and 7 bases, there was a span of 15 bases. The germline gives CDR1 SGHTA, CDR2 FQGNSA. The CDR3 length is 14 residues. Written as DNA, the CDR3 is TGTGCCAGCAGCGTACGGGGGGGATGGCAGCCCCAGCATTTT. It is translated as CASSVRGGWQPQHF. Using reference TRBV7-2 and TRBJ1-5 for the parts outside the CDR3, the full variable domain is GAGVSQSPSNKVTEKGKDVELRCDPISGHTALYWYRQSLGQGLEFLIYFQGNSAPDKSGLPSDRFSAERTGGSVSTLTIQRTQQEDSAVYLCASSVRGGWQPQHFGDGTRLSIL.

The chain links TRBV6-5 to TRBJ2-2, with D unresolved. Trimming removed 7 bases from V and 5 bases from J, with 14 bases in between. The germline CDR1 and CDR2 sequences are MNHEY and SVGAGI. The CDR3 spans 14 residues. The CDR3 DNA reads TGTGCCAGCAATTGGGCTTTTGGGACCGGGGAGCTGTTTTTT. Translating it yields CASNWAFGTGELFF.

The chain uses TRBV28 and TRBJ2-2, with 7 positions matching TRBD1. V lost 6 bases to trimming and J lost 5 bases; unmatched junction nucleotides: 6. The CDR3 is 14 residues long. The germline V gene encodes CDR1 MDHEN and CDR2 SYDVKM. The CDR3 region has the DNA TGTGCCAGCAGCCCGGGACAGTATACCGGGGAGCTGTTTTTT. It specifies CASSPGQYTGELFF.

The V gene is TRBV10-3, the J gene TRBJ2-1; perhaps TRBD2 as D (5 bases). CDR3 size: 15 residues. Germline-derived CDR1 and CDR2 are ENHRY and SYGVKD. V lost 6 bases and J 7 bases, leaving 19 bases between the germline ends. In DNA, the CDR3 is TGTGCCATCAGCGAGGGTCGGAGGTCGGGAAATGAGCAGTTCTTC. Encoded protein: CAISEGRRSGNEQFF.

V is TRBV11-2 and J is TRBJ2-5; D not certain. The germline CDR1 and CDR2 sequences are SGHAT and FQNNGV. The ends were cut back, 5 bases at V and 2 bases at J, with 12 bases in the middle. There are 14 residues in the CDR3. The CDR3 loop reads CASSPGGIQETQYF. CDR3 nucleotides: TGTGCCAGCAGCCCCGGCGGCATTCAAGAGACCCAGTACTTC.

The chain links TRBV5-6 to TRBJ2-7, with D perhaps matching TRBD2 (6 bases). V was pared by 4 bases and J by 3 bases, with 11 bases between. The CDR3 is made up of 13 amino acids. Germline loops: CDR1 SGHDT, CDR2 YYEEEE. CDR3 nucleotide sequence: TGTGCCAGCAGCCTGGGGGGAGGCTACGAGCAGTACTTC. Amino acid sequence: CASSLGGGYEQYF. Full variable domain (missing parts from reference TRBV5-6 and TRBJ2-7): DAGVTQSPTHLIKTRGQQVTLRCSPKSGHDTVSWYQQALGQGPQFIFQYYEEEERQRGNFPDRFSGHQFPNYSSELNVNALLLGDSALYLCASSLGGGYEQYFGPGTRLTVT.

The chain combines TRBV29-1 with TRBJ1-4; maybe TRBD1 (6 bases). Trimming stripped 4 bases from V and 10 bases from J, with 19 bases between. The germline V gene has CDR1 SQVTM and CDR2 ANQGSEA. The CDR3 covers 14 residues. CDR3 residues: CSVAPLTGPGKLFF. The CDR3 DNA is TGCAGCGTTGCCCCTCTGACAGGTCCCGGAAAACTGTTTTTT.

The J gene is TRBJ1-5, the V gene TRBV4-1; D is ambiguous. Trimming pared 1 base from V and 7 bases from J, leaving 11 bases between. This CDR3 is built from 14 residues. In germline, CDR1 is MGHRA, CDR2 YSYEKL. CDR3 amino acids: CASSQAGGQQPQHF. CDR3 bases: TGCGCCAGCAGCCAAGCGGGAGGTCAGCAGCCCCAGCATTTT.